This T cell receptor (delta chain) was identified during a study of gamma-delta T cells after stem cell transplantation. TCRdb used CATT to re-call clones from the RT-PCR reads. The table records about 2,000 delta-chain clones, roughly 5.9% of them present only once. This clone counts as medium-sized. The CDR3 is 21 residues long. With 3 bases clipped from V and 4 bases from J, the junction kept 22 bases outside the gene matches. CDR1 is GEAIGNYY and CDR2 is EKD in the germline V gene. This clonotype was sampled from a human donor. It is not recorded whose cells these are; they may come from a transplant donor. Input material: gamma-delta T cells. This chain connects TRDV2 to TRDJ1; 13 nucleotides agree with TRDD3. The CDR3 loop is CACDPLTGGYAGWGADDKLIF. The CDR3 nucleotides read TGTGCCTGTGACCCCCTTACTGGGGGATACGCAGGATGGGGTGCTGACGATAAACTCATCTTT.